These 10 T cell receptor beta chains were all obtained from the same sample, sequenced in a study of memory CD4+ T cells and cytomegalovirus serostatus. The repertoire was sequenced with immunoSEQ multiplex PCR; TCRdb's copy has only in-frame clones and lacks some. This table holds approximately 44,000 clones, 75% to 85% found once. The sort gate was single viable CD3+CD4+CD8-CD45RO+ cells for memory CD4+ T cells. The sequenced sample was memory CD4+ T cells from blood. These receptors came from an adult in good health and CMV-seronegative.

The V call is TRBV19, the J call TRBJ2-7; 14 bases align to TRBD2. This CDR3 contains 15 residues. V lost 5 bases, J lost 4 bases, and 4 bases stayed unmatched. Germline CDR1 is LNHDA and CDR2 is SQIVND (reference sequence). The CDR3 loop is CASSPGTSGSYEQYF. CDR3 nucleotides: TGTGCCAGTAGTCCCGGGACTAGCGGGAGTTACGAGCAGTACTTC.

The chain carries TRBV27 and TRBJ1-1, with TRBD1 as a possible D gene (5 bases). Germline CDR1 MNHEY, CDR2 SMNVEV (reference sequence). The CDR3 extends over 15 amino acids. Trimming cost V 6 bases and J 4 bases, with 18 bases left between them. CDR3 coding DNA: TGTGCCAGCAGGGGGACCAAGGGTTGGAGCACTGAAGCTTTCTTT. It specifies CASRGTKGWSTEAFF.

This chain connects TRBV7-2 to TRBJ2-7, with TRBD1 matching 7 bases. CDR3 size: 16 residues. Germline V CDR1 and CDR2: SGHTA, FQGNSA. V was clipped by 5 bases and J by 0 bases; unmatched bases: 10. The CDR3 spells CASSEQGWGFSYEQYF. DNA of the CDR3: TGTGCCAGCAGCGAACAGGGGTGGGGGTTCTCCTACGAGCAGTACTTC.

This chain links TRBV6-4 with TRBJ2-2; no reliable D call. Germline lookup yields CDR1 MRHNA and CDR2 SNTAGT. This CDR3 has 16 residues. The V end was cut by 6 bases, the J end by 0 bases, with 14 bases between. The CDR3 loop is CASRAVVIANTGELFF. Here the CDR3 DNA reads TGTGCCAGCAGGGCTGTGGTGATAGCGAACACCGGGGAGCTGTTTTTT.

The chain links TRBV27 to TRBJ2-5, with 7 bases aligning to TRBD2. Germline CDR1 is MNHEY and CDR2 is SMNVEV (reference sequence). The CDR3 contains 12 residues. V dropped 8 bases and J dropped 8; count of bases not matched to a gene: 8. The CDR3 spells CASLRTGLTQYF. In DNA, the CDR3 is TGTGCCAGCCTCCGGACGGGACTAACCCAGTACTTC.

V gene TRBV19 combines with J gene TRBJ2-5; the D gene is possibly TRBD2 (7 bases). Germline V CDR1 and CDR2: LNHDA, SQIVND (reference sequence). CDR3 length: 14 residues. The V end was cut by 6 bases, the J end by 4 bases, with 15 bases between. Here the CDR3 DNA reads TGTGCCAGTAGCCTTCAAGGGGGGGTAGAGACCCAGTACTTC. Amino acids: CASSLQGGVETQYF.

The rearrangement joins TRBV2 to TRBJ1-5; 8 bases align to TRBD1. Germline V gives CDR1 SNHLY, CDR2 FYNNEI. Trimming cost V 7 bases and J 4 bases; bases outside gene matches: 12. This CDR3 is built from 16 residues. The CDR3 protein is CASNIQGGRTNQPQHF. The CDR3 coding sequence is TGTGCCAGCAATATACAGGGGGGGAGGACGAATCAGCCCCAGCATTTT.

The V and J genes are TRBV9 and TRBJ2-3, with TRBD1 matching over 8 bases. The CDR3 is 15 amino acids. Germline V gene data show CDR1 as SGDLS and CDR2 as YYNGEE. V was pared by 4 bases and J by 9 bases, with 13 bases of the junction left unmatched. The CDR3 DNA reads TGTGCCAGCAGCTCCCGGGACAGGCCCGAGGAGACGCAGTATTTT. Residues: CASSSRDRPEETQYF.

The chain employs TRBV28 and TRBJ1-5; D not certain. The V gene lost 5 bases and the J gene lost 2 bases, with 10 bases spanning the gap. Germline V gives CDR1 MDHEN, CDR2 SYDVKM. The CDR3 has 14 residues. The CDR3 region has the DNA TGTGCCAGCAGTCCTATTTCAGGCAATCAGCCCCAGCATTTT. This translates into CASSPISGNQPQHF. Full variable domain (rest looked up from reference TRBV28 and TRBJ1-5): DVKVTQSSRYLVKRTGEKVFLECVQDMDHENMFWYRQDPGLGLRLIYFSYDVKMKEKGDIPEGYSVSREKKERFSLILESASTNQTSMYLCASSPISGNQPQHFGDGTRLSIL.

This chain uses TRBV12-5 with TRBJ1-1; possibly TRBD1 for D (5 bases). The CDR3 runs 15 residues. V was pared by 6 bases and J by 5 bases, with 19 bases between. Germline values: CDR1 LGHNT, CDR2 FRNRAP. CDR3 sequence: CASGEGAGRFTEAFF. The CDR3 DNA reads TGTGCTAGTGGCGAAGGGGCAGGGAGGTTTACTGAAGCTTTCTTT. Filled out from reference TRBV12-5 and TRBJ1-1, the complete variable domain reads DARVTQTPRHKVTEMGQEVTMRCQPILGHNTVFWYRQTMMQGLELLAYFRNRAPLDDSGMPKDRFSAEMPDATLATLKIQPSEPRDSAVYFCASGEGAGRFTEAFFGQGTRLTVV.